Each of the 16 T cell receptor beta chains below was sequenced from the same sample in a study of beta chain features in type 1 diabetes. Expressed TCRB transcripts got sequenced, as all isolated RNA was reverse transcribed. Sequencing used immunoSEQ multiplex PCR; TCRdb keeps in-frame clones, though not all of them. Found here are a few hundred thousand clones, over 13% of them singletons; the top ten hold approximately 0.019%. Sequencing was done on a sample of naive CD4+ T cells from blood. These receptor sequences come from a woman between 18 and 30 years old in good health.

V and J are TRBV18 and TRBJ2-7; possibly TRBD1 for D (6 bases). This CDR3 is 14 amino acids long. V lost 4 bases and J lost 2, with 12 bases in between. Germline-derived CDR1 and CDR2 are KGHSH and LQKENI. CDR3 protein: CASSLTGQTYEQYF. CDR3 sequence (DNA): TGTGCCAGCTCACTAACGGGACAAACCTACGAGCAGTACTTC.

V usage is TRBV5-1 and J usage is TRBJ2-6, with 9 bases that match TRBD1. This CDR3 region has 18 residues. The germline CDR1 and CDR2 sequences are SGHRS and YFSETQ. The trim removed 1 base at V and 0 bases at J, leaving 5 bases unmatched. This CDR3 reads CASSLRDRAISGANVLTF. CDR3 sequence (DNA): TGCGCCAGCAGCTTGCGGGACAGGGCTATCTCTGGGGCCAACGTCCTGACTTTC.

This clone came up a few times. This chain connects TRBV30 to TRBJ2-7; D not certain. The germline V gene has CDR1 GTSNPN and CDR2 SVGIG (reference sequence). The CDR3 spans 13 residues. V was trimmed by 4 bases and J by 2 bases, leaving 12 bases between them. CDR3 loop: CAWKITTTYEQYF. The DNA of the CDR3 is TGTGCCTGGAAAATCACTACAACCTACGAGCAGTACTTC.

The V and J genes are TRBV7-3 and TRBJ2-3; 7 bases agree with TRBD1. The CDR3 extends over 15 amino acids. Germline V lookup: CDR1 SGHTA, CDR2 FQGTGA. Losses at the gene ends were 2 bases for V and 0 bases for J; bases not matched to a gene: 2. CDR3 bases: TGTGCCAGCAGCTTACACAGGGGTAGCACAGATACGCAGTATTTT. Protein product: CASSLHRGSTDTQYF.

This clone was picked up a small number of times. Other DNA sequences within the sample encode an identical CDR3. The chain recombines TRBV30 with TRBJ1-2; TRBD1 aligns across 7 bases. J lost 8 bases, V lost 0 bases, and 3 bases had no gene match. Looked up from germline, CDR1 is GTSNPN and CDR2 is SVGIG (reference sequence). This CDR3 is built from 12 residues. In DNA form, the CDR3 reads TGTGCCTGGAGTGTACAAGGGGGCGGCTACACCTTC. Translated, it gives CAWSVQGGGYTF.

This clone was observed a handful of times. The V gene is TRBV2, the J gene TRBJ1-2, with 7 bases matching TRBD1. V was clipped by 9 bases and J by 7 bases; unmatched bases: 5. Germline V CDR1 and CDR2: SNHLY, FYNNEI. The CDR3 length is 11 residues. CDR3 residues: CARKTGLGYTF. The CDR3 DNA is TGTGCCAGGAAGACAGGGCTTGGCTACACCTTC.

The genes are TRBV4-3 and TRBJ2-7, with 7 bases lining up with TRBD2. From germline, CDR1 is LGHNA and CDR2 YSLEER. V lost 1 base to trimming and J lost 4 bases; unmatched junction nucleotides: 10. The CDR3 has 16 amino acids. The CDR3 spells CASSQVRGGSGYEQYF. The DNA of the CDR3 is TGCGCCAGCAGCCAAGTCCGAGGCGGGAGTGGGTACGAGCAGTACTTC.

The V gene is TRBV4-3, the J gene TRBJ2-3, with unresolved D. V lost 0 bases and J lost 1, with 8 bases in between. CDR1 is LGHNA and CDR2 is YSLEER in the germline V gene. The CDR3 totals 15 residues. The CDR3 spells CASSQEYLGTDTQYF. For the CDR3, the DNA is TGCGCCAGCAGCCAAGAGTACTTGGGCACAGATACGCAGTATTTT.

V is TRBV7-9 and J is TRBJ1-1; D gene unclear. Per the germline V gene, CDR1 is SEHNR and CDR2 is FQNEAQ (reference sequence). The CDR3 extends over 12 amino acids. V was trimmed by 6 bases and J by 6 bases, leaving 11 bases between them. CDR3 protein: CASSTDIAEAFF. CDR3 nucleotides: TGTGCCAGCAGTACTGACATAGCTGAAGCTTTCTTT.

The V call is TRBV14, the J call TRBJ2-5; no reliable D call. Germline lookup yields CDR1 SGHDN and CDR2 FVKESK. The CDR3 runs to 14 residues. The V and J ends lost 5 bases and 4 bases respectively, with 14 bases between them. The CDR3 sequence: CASSSKGGRETQYF. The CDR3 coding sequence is TGTGCCAGCAGCTCCAAAGGCGGTCGAGAGACCCAGTACTTC.

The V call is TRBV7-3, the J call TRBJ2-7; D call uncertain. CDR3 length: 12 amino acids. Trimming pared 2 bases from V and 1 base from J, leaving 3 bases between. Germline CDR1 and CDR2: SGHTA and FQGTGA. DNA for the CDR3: TGTGCCAGCAGCTTACAGTCCTACGAGCAGTACTTC. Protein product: CASSLQSYEQYF.

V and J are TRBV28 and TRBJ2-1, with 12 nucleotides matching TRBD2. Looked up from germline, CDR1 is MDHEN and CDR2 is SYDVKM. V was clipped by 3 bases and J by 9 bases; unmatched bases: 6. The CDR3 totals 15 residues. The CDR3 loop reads CASSLPSGRAFEQFF. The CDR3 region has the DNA TGTGCCAGCAGTTTGCCTAGCGGGAGGGCCTTTGAGCAGTTCTTC.

The DNA of the CDR3 is TGTGCCAGCAGCCCACGAGGGGGGGGCACTGGGGCCAACGTCCTGACTTTC. Amino acid sequence: CASSPRGGGTGANVLTF. The genes are TRBV7-9 and TRBJ2-6, with D maybe TRBD2 (7 bases). The CDR3 runs to 17 residues. The germline CDR1 and CDR2 sequences are SEHNR and FQNEAQ (reference sequence). Trimming left V 5 bases short and J 2 bases short, with 16 bases between.

This chain's CDR3 is CASSQTSGRATDTQYF. DNA for the CDR3: TGTGCCAGCAGCCAAACTAGCGGGAGGGCCACAGATACGCAGTATTTT. This chain uses TRBV4-2 with TRBJ2-3, with 13 bases lining up with TRBD2. The CDR3 runs to 16 residues. CDR1 and CDR2 (germline): LGHNA, YNFKEQ. The V and J ends lost 2 bases and 2 bases, in that order; junction bases with no gene match: 1.

CDR3 DNA: TGTGCCAGCAGCGTTTCCGAACGACAGGCGGTCTATGGCTACACCTTC. It codes for CASSVSERQAVYGYTF. The V gene is TRBV9, the J gene TRBJ1-2; a weak D match, TRBD1 (6 bases). V dropped 2 bases and J dropped 4 bases, with 18 bases sitting between them. Germline values: CDR1 SGDLS, CDR2 YYNGEE. The CDR3 loop spans 16 amino acids.

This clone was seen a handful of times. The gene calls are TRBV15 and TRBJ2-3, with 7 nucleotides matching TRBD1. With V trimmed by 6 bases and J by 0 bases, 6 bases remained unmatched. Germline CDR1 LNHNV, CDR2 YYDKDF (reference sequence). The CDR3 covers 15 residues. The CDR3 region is CATRDRATSTDTQYF. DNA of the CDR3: TGTGCCACCAGAGACAGGGCAACTAGCACAGATACGCAGTATTTT.